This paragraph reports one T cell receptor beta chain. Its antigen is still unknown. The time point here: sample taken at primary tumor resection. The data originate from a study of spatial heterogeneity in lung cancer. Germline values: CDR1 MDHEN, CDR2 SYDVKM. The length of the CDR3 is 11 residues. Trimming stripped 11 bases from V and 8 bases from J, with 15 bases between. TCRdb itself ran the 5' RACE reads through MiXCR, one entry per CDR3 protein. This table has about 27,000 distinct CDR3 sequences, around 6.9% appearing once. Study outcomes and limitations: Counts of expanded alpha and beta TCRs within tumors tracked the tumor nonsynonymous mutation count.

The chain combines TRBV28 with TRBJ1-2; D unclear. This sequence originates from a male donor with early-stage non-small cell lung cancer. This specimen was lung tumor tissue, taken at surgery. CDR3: CAVRVSGGYTF. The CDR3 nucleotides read TGTGCCGTACGGGTTTCGGGAGGCTACACCTTC.